The TCR beta chain under discussion was sequenced for a study of T cell repertoires in cytomegalovirus infection. Overall study context: Matching HLA type and CMV infection were both indicated by public TCR beta signatures. Study-level points and caveats: Clonotypes of TCR beta that were HLA-C-restricted and CMV-specific dominated the ex vivo response.

One entry per CDR3 protein results from TCRdb running MiXCR on the reads. In the table there are 200,000 to 300,000 distinct CDR3 sequences, approximately 13% of which are singletons. This clonotype was seen repeatedly, ten times or more. The antigen is undetermined. Germline V lookup: CDR1 DFQATT, CDR2 SNEGSKA (reference sequence). CDR3 length: 12 residues. The ends were cut back, 3 bases at V and 7 bases at J, with 12 bases in the middle. Material: PBMCs. This receptor was identified in a human donor in good health (CMV status not recorded). Some clones in this sample may be carry-over from other donors' samples. This chain uses TRBV20-1 with TRBJ1-1; D ambiguous. DNA for the CDR3: TGCAGTGCTAGTGCAGGCCTCCTTGAAGCTTTCTTT. As protein: CSASAGLLEAFF.